This TCR beta chain was recovered during a study of blood T cell repertoires in COVID-19. Study details: The origin of the acute and convalescent COVID-19 samples was the United States, Italy and Spain.

Cohorts were based on clinical histories the participants reported. CDR1 is SGHAT, CDR2 FQNNGV, per germline. Trimming took 3 bases from V and 5 from J; bases not matched to a gene: 8. The CDR3 is made up of 15 amino acids. Profiling relied on immunoSEQ multiplex PCR, and the TCRdb table lists in-frame clones only, not all of them. The table has about 300,000 clones, 85% to 90% seen once. The receptor was derived from a man in his thirties or forties who had recovered from COVID-19. The chain uses TRBV11-2 and TRBJ2-3, with 7 bases identical to TRBD1. Specimen: PBMCs or T cells enriched from blood (not recorded which). DNA of the CDR3: TGTGCCAGCAGCTTGACAGGGTCCCGCCTAGATACGCAGTATTTT. As protein: CASSLTGSRLDTQYF.